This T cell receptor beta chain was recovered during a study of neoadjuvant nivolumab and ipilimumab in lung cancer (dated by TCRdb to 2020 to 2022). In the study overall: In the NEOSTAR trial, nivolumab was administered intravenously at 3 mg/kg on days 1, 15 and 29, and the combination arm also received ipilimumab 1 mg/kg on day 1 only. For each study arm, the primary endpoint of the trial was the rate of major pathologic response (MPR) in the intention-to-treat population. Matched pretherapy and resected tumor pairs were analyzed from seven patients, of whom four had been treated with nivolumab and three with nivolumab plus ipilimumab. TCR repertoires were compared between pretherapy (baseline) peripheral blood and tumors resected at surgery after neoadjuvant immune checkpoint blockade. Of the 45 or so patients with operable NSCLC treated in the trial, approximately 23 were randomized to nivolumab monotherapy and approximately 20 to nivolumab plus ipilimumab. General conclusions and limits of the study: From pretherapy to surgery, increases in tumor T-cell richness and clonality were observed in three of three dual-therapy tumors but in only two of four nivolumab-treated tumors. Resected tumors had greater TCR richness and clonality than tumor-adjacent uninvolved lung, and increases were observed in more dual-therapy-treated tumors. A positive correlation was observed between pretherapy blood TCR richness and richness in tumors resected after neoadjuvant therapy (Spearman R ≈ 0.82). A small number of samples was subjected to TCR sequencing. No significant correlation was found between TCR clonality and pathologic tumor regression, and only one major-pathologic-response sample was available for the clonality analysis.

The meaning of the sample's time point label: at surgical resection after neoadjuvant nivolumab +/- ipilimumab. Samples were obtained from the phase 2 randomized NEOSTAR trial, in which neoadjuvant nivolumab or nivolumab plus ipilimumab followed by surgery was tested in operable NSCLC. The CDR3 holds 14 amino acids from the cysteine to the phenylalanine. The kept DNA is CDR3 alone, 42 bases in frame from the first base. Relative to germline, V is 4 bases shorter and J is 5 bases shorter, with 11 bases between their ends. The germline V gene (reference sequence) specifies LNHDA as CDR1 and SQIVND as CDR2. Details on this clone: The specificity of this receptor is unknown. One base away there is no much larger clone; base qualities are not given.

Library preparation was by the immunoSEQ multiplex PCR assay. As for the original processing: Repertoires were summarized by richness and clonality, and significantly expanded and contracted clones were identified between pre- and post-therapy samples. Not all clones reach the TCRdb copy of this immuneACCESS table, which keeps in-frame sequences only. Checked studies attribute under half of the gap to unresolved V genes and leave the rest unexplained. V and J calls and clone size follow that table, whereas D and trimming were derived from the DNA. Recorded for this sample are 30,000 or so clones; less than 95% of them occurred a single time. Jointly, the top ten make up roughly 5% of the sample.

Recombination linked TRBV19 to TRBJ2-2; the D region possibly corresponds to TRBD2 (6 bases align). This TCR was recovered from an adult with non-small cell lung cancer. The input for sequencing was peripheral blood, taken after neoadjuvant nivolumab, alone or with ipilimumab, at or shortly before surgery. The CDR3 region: CASSTGVVTGELFF. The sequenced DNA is TGTGCCAGTAGTACGGGGGTGGTGACCGGGGAGCTGTTTTTT. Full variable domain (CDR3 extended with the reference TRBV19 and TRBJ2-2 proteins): DGGITQSPKYLFRKEGQNVTLSCEQNLNHDAMYWYRQDPGQGLRLIYYSQIVNDFQKGDIAEGYSVSREKKESFPLTVTSAQKNPTAFYLCASSTGVVTGELFFGEGSRLTVL.